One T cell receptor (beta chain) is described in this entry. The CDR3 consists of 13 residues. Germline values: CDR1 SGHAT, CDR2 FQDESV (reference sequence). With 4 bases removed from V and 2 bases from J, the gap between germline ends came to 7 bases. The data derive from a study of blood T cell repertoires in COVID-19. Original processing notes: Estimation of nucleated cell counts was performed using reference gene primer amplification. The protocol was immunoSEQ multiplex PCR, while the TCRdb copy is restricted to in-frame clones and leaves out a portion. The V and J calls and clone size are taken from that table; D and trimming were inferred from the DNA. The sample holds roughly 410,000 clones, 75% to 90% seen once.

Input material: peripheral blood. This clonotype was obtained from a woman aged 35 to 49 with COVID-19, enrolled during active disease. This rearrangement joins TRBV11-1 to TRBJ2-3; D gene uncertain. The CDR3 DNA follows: TGTGCCAGCAGCTCTACCGCCACAGATACGCAGTATTTT. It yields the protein CASSSTATDTQYF.